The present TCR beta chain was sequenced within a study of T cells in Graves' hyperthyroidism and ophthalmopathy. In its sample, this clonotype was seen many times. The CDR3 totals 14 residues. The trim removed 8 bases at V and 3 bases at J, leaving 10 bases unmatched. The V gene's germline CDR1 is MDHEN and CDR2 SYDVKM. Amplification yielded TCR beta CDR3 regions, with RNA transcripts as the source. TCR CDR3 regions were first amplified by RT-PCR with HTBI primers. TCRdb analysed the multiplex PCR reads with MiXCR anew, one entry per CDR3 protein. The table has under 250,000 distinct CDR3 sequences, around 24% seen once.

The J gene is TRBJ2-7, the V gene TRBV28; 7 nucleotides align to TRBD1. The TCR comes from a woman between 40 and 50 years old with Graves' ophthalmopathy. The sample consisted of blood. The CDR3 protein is CASEPGQLNYEQYF. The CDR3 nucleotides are TGTGCCAGCGAACCGGGACAGTTAAACTACGAGCAGTACTTC.